This T cell receptor (beta chain) was sequenced in a study of T cell responses to AZD1222 COVID-19 vaccine. Study findings and constraints: Recipients of two AZD1222 doses showed rising Spike-specific TCR breadth and depth. Spike regions recognized by vaccine-associated CD4 TCRs spanned the protein, led by 160-218 and 743-854. Donors were mostly white British, more females; clonal diversity possibly underestimated.

Turning to this clone: Its antigen is still unknown.

Profiled with immunoSEQ multiplex PCR; TCRdb holds only in-frame clones, not every one. The sample lists around 70,000 clones, around 84% occurring once. This clonotype was sampled from an adult in good health. The input for sequencing was peripheral blood, taken on day 0 of AZD1222 vaccination.

The CDR3 loop is CASSEAYRGRAFF. Here the CDR3 DNA reads TGTGCCAGCAGTGAAGCATACAGGGGGCGAGCTTTCTTT. This chain connects TRBV6-1 to TRBJ1-1; TRBD1 aligns across 9 bases. The CDR3 loop spans 13 amino acids. The germline gives CDR1 MNHNS, CDR2 SASEGT. J was trimmed by 10 bases and V by 0 bases; bases with no gene match: 3.